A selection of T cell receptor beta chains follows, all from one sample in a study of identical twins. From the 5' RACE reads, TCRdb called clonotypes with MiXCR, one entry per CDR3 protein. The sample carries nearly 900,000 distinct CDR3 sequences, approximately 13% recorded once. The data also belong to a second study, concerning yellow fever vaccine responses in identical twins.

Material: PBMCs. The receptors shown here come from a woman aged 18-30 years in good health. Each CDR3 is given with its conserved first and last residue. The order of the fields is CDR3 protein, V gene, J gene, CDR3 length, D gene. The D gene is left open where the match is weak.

CASSSTGVEKLFF	TRBV5-1	TRBJ1-4	13	TRBD1
CSASPGTSGKGDTQYF	TRBV20-1	TRBJ2-3	16	TRBD2
CASKRGLAGGGETQYF	TRBV12-3/TRBV12-4	TRBJ2-5	16	TRBD2
CASTYTAAYGYTF	TRBV12-3/TRBV12-4	TRBJ1-2	13	.
CASSSDGQGIYGYTF	TRBV7-9	TRBJ1-2	15	TRBD1
CASSLAEAGNEQYF	TRBV5-1	TRBJ2-7	14	.
CSALGATGETQYF	TRBV20-1	TRBJ2-5	13	.
CASSLGQGAETEAFF	TRBV7-9	TRBJ1-1	15	TRBD1
CASSYSYLAGAGNTQYF	TRBV6-5	TRBJ2-3	17	TRBD2
CASSLPGYEAFF	TRBV5-1	TRBJ1-1	12	.
CASSHRGTENTEAFF	TRBV11-3	TRBJ1-1	15	TRBD1
CASRRTNPSNTEAFF	TRBV5-1	TRBJ1-1	15	.
CASSSGGRTGELFF	TRBV12-3/TRBV12-4	TRBJ2-2	14	.
CASSQGTTSGGWETQYF	TRBV4-1	TRBJ2-5	17	TRBD2
CASSPAVGPHQPQHF	TRBV6-1	TRBJ1-5	15	.
CASSRDRDDEAFF	TRBV4-1	TRBJ1-1	13	TRBD1
CASSQQGAVGNQPQHF	TRBV12-3/TRBV12-4	TRBJ1-5	16	TRBD1
CASSPTSADTQYF	TRBV7-9	TRBJ2-3	13	.
CASSLAVTDYGYTF	TRBV5-1	TRBJ1-2	14	.
CASSELPQGDYGYTF	TRBV10-2	TRBJ1-2	15	.
CSVDVRNTEAFF	TRBV29-1	TRBJ1-1	12	.
CASGWDKYSNQPQHF	TRBV6-1	TRBJ1-5	15	.
CASSAGQLNQPQHF	TRBV9	TRBJ1-5	14	.
CASSTGPAISPLHF	TRBV7-2	TRBJ1-6	14	.
CASSSSLTGTLSYNEQFF	TRBV12-3/TRBV12-4	TRBJ2-1	18	.
CASSSDGGSSYNEQFF	TRBV7-3	TRBJ2-1	16	.
CASSLGVKAFF	TRBV6-5	TRBJ1-1	11	.
CASSLIQGSYEQYF	TRBV4-1	TRBJ2-7	14	.
CASSSREPRSGNTIYF	TRBV13	TRBJ1-3	16	.